These 22 T cell receptor beta chains came from one sample sequenced in a study of shared clonotypes between healthy human individuals. Repertoires were generated with immunoSEQ multiplex PCR, while TCRdb's copy carries only in-frame clones and drops some. The data hold 850,000 to 1,200,000 clones, with around 76% observed a single time. The sequencing sample was made of memory CD4+ T cells sorted from blood. The subset is: CD45RA-negative fraction. The receptors derive from a young man in good health.

This chain connects TRBV5-1 to TRBJ2-7; D tentatively fits TRBD1 or TRBD2 (5 bases each). This CDR3 has 15 residues. The germline V and J ends were trimmed by 4 bases and 2 bases, with 16 bases remaining between them. Germline assignment: CDR1 SGHRS and CDR2 YFSETQ. The CDR3 protein is CASSPGALPAYEQYF. CDR3 nucleotides: TGCGCCAGCAGCCCCGGGGCGCTCCCGGCCTACGAGCAGTACTTC.

The chain joins TRBV18 to TRBJ1-6; 8 nucleotides agree with TRBD1. V was pared by 0 bases and J by 9 bases, with 7 bases of the junction left unmatched. This CDR3 is built from 16 residues. From germline, CDR1 is KGHSH and CDR2 LQKENI. CDR3 bases: TGTGCCAGCTCACCACCGCTGGGACAGGTAACTTCACCCCTCCACTTT. Translated, it gives CASSPPLGQVTSPLHF.

This clone was detected only a few times. V is TRBV7-2 and J is TRBJ2-2, with 13 bases fitting TRBD2. Germline assignment: CDR1 SGHTA and CDR2 FQGNSA. The CDR3 is made up of 18 amino acids. V was pared by 2 bases and J by 3 bases, with 6 bases of the junction left unmatched. Here the CDR3 reads CASSLILAGGGDTGELFF. The CDR3 DNA sequence: TGTGCCAGCAGCTTAATACTAGCGGGAGGGGGCGACACCGGGGAGCTGTTTTTT.

The gene calls are TRBV5-4 and TRBJ1-2, with 9 nucleotides matching TRBD1. CDR1 SGHNT and CDR2 YYREEE come from the germline V gene (reference sequence). This CDR3 has 16 residues. J was trimmed by 4 bases and V by 2 bases; bases with no gene match: 9. CDR3 sequence (DNA): TGTGCCAGCAGCTTCGGACAGGGGCACAATATCTATGGCTACACCTTC. Protein: CASSFGQGHNIYGYTF.

This rearrangement joins TRBV4-2 to TRBJ2-5, with 7 bases that match TRBD2. CDR1 LGHNA and CDR2 YNFKEQ come from the germline V gene. The CDR3 is 15 residues long. V lost 0 bases to trimming and J lost 4 bases; unmatched junction nucleotides: 5. The CDR3 DNA follows: TGTGCCAGCAGCCAAGATAGCGGGCTCCCAGAGACCCAGTACTTC. Amino acids: CASSQDSGLPETQYF.

This chain joins TRBV7-8 and TRBJ2-1; D unresolved. Trimming stripped 3 bases from V and 0 bases from J, with 3 bases between. Germline V lookup: CDR1 SGHVS, CDR2 FQNEAQ. The CDR3 covers 13 residues. The CDR3 loop reads CASSLGSYNEQFF. The CDR3, as DNA: TGTGCCAGCAGCTTGGGCTCCTACAATGAGCAGTTCTTC. The complete variable domain, with remaining parts taken from reference TRBV7-8 and TRBJ2-1, reads GAGVSQSPRYKVAKRGQDVALRCDPISGHVSLFWYQQALGQGPEFLTYFQNEAQLDKSGLPSDRFFAERPEGSVSTLKIQRTQQEDSAVYLCASSLGSYNEQFFGPGTRLTVL.

The chain is built from TRBV6-6 and TRBJ2-1, with no clear D. CDR1 is MNHNY, CDR2 SVGAGI, per germline (reference sequence). The CDR3 spans 12 residues. Trimming pared 4 bases from V and 6 bases from J, leaving 7 bases between. The CDR3 here is CASSLSSNEQFF. The CDR3 region has the DNA TGTGCCAGCAGTTTATCTAGCAATGAGCAGTTCTTC.

This rearrangement joins TRBV6-5 to TRBJ1-2; D is uncertain. The CDR3 runs 14 residues. The V end was cut by 0 bases, the J end by 8 bases, with 13 bases between. Germline V gene lookup returns CDR1 MNHEY and CDR2 SVGAGI. The chain's CDR3 is CASSYSSGSGGYTF. The CDR3 nucleotides read TGTGCCAGCAGTTACTCGTCCGGTTCGGGCGGCTACACCTTC.

V usage is TRBV5-5 and J usage is TRBJ2-5; a weak D match, TRBD2 (6 bases). Trimming cost V 6 bases and J 5 bases, with 17 bases left between them. CDR3 size: 14 residues. From germline, CDR1 is SGHKS and CDR2 YYEKEE (reference sequence). The CDR3 is CASTRWGGQETQYF. In DNA, the CDR3 is TGTGCCAGCACCCGTTGGGGAGGTCAGGAGACCCAGTACTTC.

The rearrangement joins TRBV2 to TRBJ2-5, with 8 bases that match TRBD1. V lost 4 bases and J lost 4; bases outside the gene matches: 5. The CDR3 runs to 14 residues. Germline CDR1 reads SNHLY; CDR2 reads FYNNEI. CDR3 coding DNA: TGTGCCAGCAGTGCGACAGGGGCGGGAGAGACCCAGTACTTC. It specifies CASSATGAGETQYF. Full variable domain (remainder filled in from reference TRBV2 and TRBJ2-5): EPEVTQTPSHQVTQMGQEVILRCVPISNHLYFYWYRQILGQKVEFLVSFYNNEISEKSEIFDDQFSVERPDGSNFTLKIRSTKLEDSAMYFCASSATGAGETQYFGPGTRLLVL.

The genes are TRBV30 and TRBJ1-4; 9 nucleotides line up with TRBD1. Germline V gene data show CDR1 as GTSNPN and CDR2 as SVGIG (reference sequence). V was clipped by 6 bases and J by 7 bases; unmatched bases: 9. The CDR3 is 14 amino acids. Here the CDR3 reads CACRFDRGIEKLFF. The CDR3 DNA reads as TGTGCCTGCCGCTTCGACAGGGGGATTGAAAAACTGTTTTTT.

V and J are TRBV29-1 and TRBJ1-1; tentatively, D is TRBD1 (5 bases). Per the germline V gene, CDR1 is SQVTM and CDR2 is ANQGSEA. Trimming stripped 6 bases from V and 4 bases from J, with 12 bases between. The CDR3 sequence is 12 residues long. As DNA, the CDR3 is TGCAGCGTGGGCAGAGGGGCCACTGAAGCTTTCTTT. Protein: CSVGRGATEAFF.

This clone was recorded a few times. The V and J genes are TRBV6-1 and TRBJ1-5, with D uncertain. The germline gives CDR1 MNHNS, CDR2 SASEGT. There are 15 residues in the CDR3. V was trimmed by 7 bases and J by 6 bases, leaving 19 bases between them. CDR3 protein: CASKDQAIGRQPQHF. The CDR3, as DNA: TGTGCCAGCAAGGATCAGGCAATCGGCCGTCAGCCCCAGCATTTT.

This sequence joins TRBV15 and TRBJ2-7; the D is unclear. V lost 3 bases, J lost 0 bases, and 15 bases lay in between. Germline V lookup: CDR1 LNHNV, CDR2 YYDKDF (reference sequence). The CDR3 consists of 16 residues. In DNA form, the CDR3 reads TGTGCCACCAGCAGGACCTTCATAAGGAGCTCCTACGAGCAGTACTTC. Residues: CATSRTFIRSSYEQYF.

This chain links TRBV5-4 with TRBJ2-4; D is possibly TRBD1 or TRBD2 (5 bases each). The CDR3 covers 15 residues. Trimming left V 4 bases short and J 6 bases short, with 17 bases between. Germline V lookup: CDR1 SGHNT, CDR2 YYREEE (reference sequence). The CDR3 nucleotides are TGTGCCAGCAGCCCGGGCGAGGGGAGAGGAAACATTCAGTACTTC. It translates to CASSPGEGRGNIQYF.

Here the CDR3 DNA reads TGTGCCAGTTGGCCTGCAGGGGGGATTTACGAGCAGTACTTC. Its translation: CASWPAGGIYEQYF. The V and J genes are TRBV27 and TRBJ2-7; TRBD1 might be the D (7 bases). The germline CDR1 and CDR2 sequences are MNHEY and SMNVEV (reference sequence). Trimming stripped 9 bases from V and 4 bases from J, with 19 bases between. This CDR3 spans 14 amino acids.

V usage is TRBV28 and J usage is TRBJ2-2; 10 nucleotides line up with TRBD1. J lost 3 bases, V lost 3 bases, and 7 bases had no gene match. The CDR3 has 17 amino acids. CDR1 is MDHEN and CDR2 is SYDVKM in the germline V gene. In nucleotides, the CDR3 is TGTGCCAGCAGTTTTTCCGCCGGGACAGGGGACACCGGGGAGCTGTTTTTT. Its translation: CASSFSAGTGDTGELFF.

The table lists this clone with a count of one. V is TRBV6-5 and J is TRBJ2-7, with 10 bases identical to TRBD1. Germline assignment: CDR1 MNHEY and CDR2 SVGAGI. This CDR3 contains 15 residues. V shed 2 bases, J shed 5 bases, and the junction held 6 bases outside the gene matches. The CDR3, as DNA: TGTGCCAGCAGTTACCGACAGGGGGCAAGGAACGAGCAGTACTTC. It translates to CASSYRQGARNEQYF.

This clone has ten or more counts. J is TRBJ2-5 and V is TRBV10-2; 10 bases map to TRBD2. Germline V gene sequence: CDR1 WSHSY, CDR2 SAAADI. The CDR3 spans 14 residues. After removal of 5 bases from V and 5 bases from J, the junction contained 5 bases not matched to a gene. CDR3 coding DNA: TGCGCCAGCAGTACAACTAGCGGGATTGAGACCCAGTACTTC. Encoded protein: CASSTTSGIETQYF.

The rearrangement links TRBV28 to TRBJ1-1; 8 nucleotides agree with TRBD1. CDR3 length equals 14 residues. Germline V lookup: CDR1 MDHEN, CDR2 SYDVKM. V lost 7 bases, J lost 5 bases, and 9 bases stayed unmatched. In DNA, the CDR3 is TGTGCCAGCATTGCCACAGGGGGTGTTACTGAAGCTTTCTTT. Its protein is CASIATGGVTEAFF.

The rearrangement joins TRBV6-1 to TRBJ2-3; 10 nucleotides line up with TRBD2. This CDR3 is built from 17 residues. Unmatched junction bases numbered 7, after V lost 3 bases and J lost 1 base. Germline V gene lookup returns CDR1 MNHNS and CDR2 SASEGT. CDR3 nucleotide sequence: TGTGCCAGCAGTGATGGGCCTAGCGGGGGAGGCACAGATACGCAGTATTTT. Translated: CASSDGPSGGGTDTQYF.

The V call is TRBV11-1, the J call TRBJ2-1; D is unresolved. This CDR3 has 15 residues. Trimming removed 4 bases at V and 1 base at J, with 11 bases between. In germline, CDR1 is SGHAT, CDR2 FQDESV (reference sequence). CDR3 DNA: TGTGCCAGCAGCTCCCCCCGTGGATCCTACAATGAGCAGTTCTTC. Amino acids: CASSSPRGSYNEQFF.